The rows below give T cell receptor beta chains drawn from one sample of a study of a mutant IDH1 vaccine in newly diagnosed glioma. Produced via immunoSEQ multiplex PCR; TCRdb's table is partial and in-frame only. The table has nearly 55,000 clones, around 81% seen once; the top ten hold 3% to 3.5%. No antigen is known for these receptors. Source: PBMCs, taken from a glioma patient whose treatment included an IDH1 peptide vaccine. The receptors here all came from a man aged 25-45 years with glioma. Both conserved end residues are trimmed from each CDR3. Clone size is shown for a subset of rows, as once, few, many or a class of expanded clone.

ASPGTLNGNEQF TRBJ2-1 TRBV6-5 -
ATTGAGQVNTEAF TRBJ1-1 TRBV6-1 few
ASSYTRMNTEAF TRBJ1-1 TRBV6-5 -
ASRPWGGGMNTEAF TRBJ1-1 TRBV28 once
ASSSGEPSKY TRBJ2-7 TRBV28 -
AIQNRGSSQFGYGYT TRBJ1-2 TRBV19 -
ASSAGSGGGTQY TRBJ2-5 TRBV4-1 -
ASSARGWDTEAF TRBJ1-1 TRBV11-3 -
APSRDRGRRNYGYT TRBJ1-2 TRBV30 -
AISPDSQNTEAF TRBJ1-1 TRBV10-3 -
ASSQGPGQPNTGELF TRBJ2-2 TRBV11-3 -